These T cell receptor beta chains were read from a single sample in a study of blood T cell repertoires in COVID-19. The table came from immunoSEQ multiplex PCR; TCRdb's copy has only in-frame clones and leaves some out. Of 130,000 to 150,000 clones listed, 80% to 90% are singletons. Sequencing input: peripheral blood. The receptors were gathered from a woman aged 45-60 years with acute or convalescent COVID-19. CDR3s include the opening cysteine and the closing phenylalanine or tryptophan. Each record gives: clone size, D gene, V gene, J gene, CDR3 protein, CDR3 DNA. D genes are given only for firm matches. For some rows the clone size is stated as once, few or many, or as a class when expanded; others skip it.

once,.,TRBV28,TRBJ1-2,CASSSLEDSYGYTF,TGTGCCAGCAGCTCACTGGAGGACAGCTATGGCTACACCTTC
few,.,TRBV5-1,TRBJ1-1,CASTGQSEAFF,TGCGCCAGCACAGGACAGTCTGAAGCTTTCTTT
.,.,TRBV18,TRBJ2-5,CASSPPPSVQETQYF,TGTGCCAGCTCACCACCGCCTAGCGTTCAAGAGACCCAGTACTTC
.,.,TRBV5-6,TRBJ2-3,CASSPRLTSPTDTQYF,TGTGCCAGCAGCCCCCGACTGACTAGTCCCACAGATACGCAGTATTTT
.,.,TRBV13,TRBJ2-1,CASSLGPAGVYNEQFF,TGTGCCAGCAGCTTAGGGCCGGCCGGGGTTTACAATGAGCAGTTCTTC
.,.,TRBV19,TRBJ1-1,CASSISRRATEAFF,TGTGCCAGTAGTATCTCCAGGAGGGCCACTGAAGCTTTCTTT
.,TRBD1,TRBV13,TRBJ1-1,CASSSRGQGNTEAFF,TGTGCCAGCAGCTCGCGGGGACAGGGGAACACTGAAGCTTTCTTT
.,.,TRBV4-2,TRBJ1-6,CASSRTAPYNSPLHF,TGTGCCAGCAGCCGGACAGCCCCCTATAATTCACCCCTCCACTTT
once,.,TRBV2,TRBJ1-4,CASRLVPQTAEKLFF,TGTGCCAGCAGATTAGTACCCCAGACAGCTGAAAAACTGTTTTTT
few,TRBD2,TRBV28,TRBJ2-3,CASSLSGELTDTQYF,TGTGCCAGCAGCCTTAGCGGGGAGCTCACAGATACGCAGTATTTT
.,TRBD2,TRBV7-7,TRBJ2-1,CASSTLAGGTSYNEQFF,TGTGCCAGCAGCACTCTTGCGGGGGGGACCTCCTACAATGAGCAGTTCTTC
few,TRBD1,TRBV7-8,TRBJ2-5,CATPGTDQETQYF,TGTGCCACCCCCGGGACAGATCAAGAGACCCAGTACTTC
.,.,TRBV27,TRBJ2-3,CASSLLSTDTQYF,TGTGCCAGCAGTTTACTGAGCACAGATACGCAGTATTTT
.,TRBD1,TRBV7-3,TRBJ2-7,CASSLGTVQYF,TGTGCCAGCAGCCTTGGGACAGTACAGTACTTC
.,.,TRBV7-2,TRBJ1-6,CASSLDPSSPLHF,TGTGCCAGCAGCTTAGATCCGAGCTCACCCCTCCACTTT
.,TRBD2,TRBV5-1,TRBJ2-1,CASSFRTSGRASHNEQFF,TGCGCCAGCAGCTTCCGGACTAGCGGGAGGGCCTCCCACAATGAGCAGTTCTTC
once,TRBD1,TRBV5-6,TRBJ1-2,CASSFLGTDRTIYGYTF,TGTGCCAGCAGCTTCTTGGGCACGGACAGGACCATCTATGGCTACACCTTC
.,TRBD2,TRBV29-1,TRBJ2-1,CSVPLAALNNEQFF,TGCAGCGTTCCACTAGCGGCCCTAAACAATGAGCAGTTCTTC
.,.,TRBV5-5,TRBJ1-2,CASSLGRGNYGYTF,TGTGCCAGCAGCTTGGGACGCGGAAACTATGGCTACACCTTC
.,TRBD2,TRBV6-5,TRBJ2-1,CASRAGTSDNEQFF,TGTGCCAGCAGAGCCGGGACTAGCGACAATGAGCAGTTCTTC